This is a list of T cell receptor beta chains from one sample in a study of tumor-infiltrating lymphocytes in glioblastoma multiforme. TCRdb redid the calling of the multiplex PCR reads with MiXCR, one entry per CDR3 protein. The table records more than 10,000 distinct CDR3 sequences, 64% of them present only once. The sample was brain tumor tissue. These receptors were taken from a male donor with glioblastoma. The CDR3 runs from the conserved cysteine through the conserved F or W. D genes are given only for firm matches. Part of the rows lack a size; the others show once, few, many or a class for expanded clones.

d_call	v_call	j_call	clone_size	cdr3_aa	cdr3_nt
NA	TRBV20-1	TRBJ2-5	medium-sized	CSAREGSRGAETQYF	TGCAGTGCTAGAGAAGGTTCCAGGGGGGCAGAGACCCAGTACTTC
TRBD2	TRBV11-1	TRBJ2-7	NA	CASSRTSGSINEQYF	TGTGCCAGTAGCAGGACTAGTGGGAGTATCAACGAGCAGTACTTC
NA	TRBV11-3	TRBJ2-1	NA	CASSPRTGGDNEQFF	TGTGCCAGCAGCCCTCGGACGGGTGGGGACAATGAGCAGTTCTTC
NA	TRBV7-2	TRBJ2-3	many	CASSSPGGPTTDTQYF	TGTGCCAGCAGCTCTCCCGGGGGACCGACGACAGATACGCAGTATTTT
NA	TRBV6-5	TRBJ1-5	NA	CASGKNNNQPQHF	TGTGCCAGCGGTAAGAACAACAATCAGCCCCAGCATTTT
TRBD1	TRBV28	TRBJ2-7	NA	CASSFRGREQYF	TGTGCCAGCAGTTTCAGGGGGCGCGAGCAGTACTTC
NA	TRBV13	TRBJ2-7	NA	CVSSDATLAGGPSSYEQYF	TGTGTCAGCAGCGACGCGACACTAGCAGGAGGCCCCAGCTCCTACGAGCAGTACTTC
NA	TRBV11-2	TRBJ1-5	few	CASSPDGFQPQHF	TGTGCCAGCAGCCCGGACGGTTTTCAGCCCCAGCATTTT
NA	TRBV10-2	TRBJ1-5	NA	CTSRGAGRNQPQHF	TGCACCAGTAGGGGGGCAGGTCGCAATCAGCCCCAGCATTTT
NA	TRBV6-5	TRBJ2-1	once	CASSPWDVYNEQFF	TGTGCCAGTAGTCCCTGGGACGTCTACAATGAGCAGTTCTTC
NA	TRBV6-4	TRBJ2-3	NA	CTSSASRGATDTQYF	TGTACCAGCAGTGCTTCCCGTGGGGCCACAGATACGCAGTATTTT
NA	TRBV20-1	TRBJ2-4	NA	CSAGDPDKGIRKAKNIQYF	TGCAGCGCTGGAGACCCGGACAAGGGGATTCGGAAAGCCAAAAACATTCAGTACTTC
NA	TRBV7-8	TRBJ2-2	once	CASSLGKALTGELFF	TGTGCCAGCAGCTTAGGGAAAGCCCTTACCGGGGAGCTGTTTTTT
TRBD1	TRBV20-1	TRBJ1-2	NA	CSASPGQTSYGYTF	TGCAGTGCTAGCCCGGGACAGACCTCTTATGGCTACACCTTC
NA	TRBV29-1	TRBJ2-1	NA	CSVNMRGSNNEQFF	TGCAGCGTTAATATGAGGGGGAGCAACAATGAGCAGTTCTTC
NA	TRBV6-5	TRBJ1-4	NA	CASKAAPEKPFF	TGTGCCAGCAAGGCAGCACCCGAAAAACCGTTTTTT
TRBD1	TRBV29-1	TRBJ2-3	few	CNVDGTGEGTDTQYF	TGCAACGTTGACGGGACAGGGGAAGGCACAGATACGCAGTATTTT
NA	TRBV4-1	TRBJ2-3	NA	CASSQEISGGRDTQYF	TGCGCCAGCAGCCAAGAGATCTCCGGGGGGCGGGATACGCAGTATTTT
TRBD2	TRBV5-4	TRBJ2-3	few	CVSSAGLANTDTQYF	TGTGTGAGCAGCGCGGGACTAGCCAACACAGATACGCAGTATTTT
NA	TRBV6-2/TRBV6-3	TRBJ2-3	once	CVSSSELGARTDTQYF	TGTGTCAGCAGTTCCGAACTTGGGGCCCGCACAGATACGCAGTATTTT
TRBD1	TRBV29-1	TRBJ2-7	NA	CSVQGQGSEYF	TGCAGCGTCCAGGGACAGGGTTCGGAGTACTTC
NA	TRBV29-1	TRBJ1-2	NA	CSVEAGHYSYTF	TGCAGCGTTGAGGCGGGGCACTACAGCTACACCTTC
NA	TRBV2	TRBJ1-1	NA	CASSEGGYTGAFF	TGTGCCAGCAGTGAAGGGGGTTACACTGGAGCTTTCTTT
NA	TRBV18	TRBJ2-3	few	CASSPGRSTDTQYF	TGTGCCAGCTCACCCGGACGGAGCACAGATACGCAGTATTTT
TRBD2	TRBV5-1	TRBJ2-1	once	CASSTVPGPAGVDYNEQFF	TGCGCCAGCAGCACTGTCCCGGGACCAGCGGGGGTAGACTACAATGAGCAGTTCTTC
NA	TRBV12-3/TRBV12-4	TRBJ2-2	many	CASTLRGLGTGELFF	TGTGCCAGCACCCTTAGAGGGTTGGGCACCGGGGAGCTGTTTTTT
NA	TRBV12-3/TRBV12-4	TRBJ1-1	NA	CASSLADTNTEAFF	TGCGCCAGCAGTTTAGCGGACACTAACACTGAAGCTTTCTTT
TRBD2	TRBV11-2	TRBJ2-2	NA	CASSTIAGVGGELFF	TGTGCCAGCAGCACGATAGCGGGGGTGGGCGGGGAGCTGTTTTTT
TRBD1	TRBV29-1	TRBJ2-1	NA	CSARGGQGLRQSF	TGCAGTGCCCGGGGGGGACAGGGGTTACGGCAGTCCTTC
NA	TRBV2	TRBJ2-3	NA	CASSPRLSDTQYF	TGTGCCAGCTCACCTCGGTTATCAGATACGCAGTATTTT
NA	TRBV11-2	TRBJ1-1	few	CASSLQRGLEAFF	TGTGCCAGCAGCCTCCAACGGGGGCTGGAAGCTTTCTTT
NA	TRBV5-4	TRBJ2-5	NA	CASSLMVGETQYF	TGTGCCAGCAGCCTCATGGTAGGGGAGACCCAGTACTTC
NA	TRBV4-1	TRBJ2-7	medium-sized	CASSTHSESSYEQYF	TGCGCCAGCAGCACACATAGCGAGAGCTCCTACGAGCAGTACTTC
NA	TRBV6-5	TRBJ2-7	NA	CASSYAKLGGGLDQYF	TGTGCCAGCAGTTACGCAAAACTTGGTGGGGGGCTCGATCAGTACTTC
TRBD1	TRBV25-1	TRBJ2-7	NA	CPRSDPPGQGSYEQYF	TGTCCCAGAAGTGACCCCCCGGGACAGGGCTCCTACGAGCAGTACTTC
TRBD2	TRBV6-2/TRBV6-3	TRBJ2-1	NA	CTSSGLAGVGYNGQFF	TGTACCAGCAGCGGACTAGCGGGAGTAGGCTACAATGGGCAGTTCTTC
NA	TRBV10-3	TRBJ1-3	NA	CAISGIAGSTIYF	TGTGCCATCAGTGGGATAGCTGGAAGCACCATATATTTT
TRBD1	TRBV29-1	TRBJ2-7	NA	CSAQGTEGFYAQYF	TGCAGCGCTCAAGGGACAGAGGGGTTCTACGCACAGTACTTC
NA	TRBV6-5	TRBJ1-1	few	CASSPQGTEAFF	TGTGCCAGCAGTCCTCAGGGCACTGAAGCTTTCTTT
TRBD2	TRBV6-1	TRBJ2-1	medium-sized	CATTTGLPYNEQFF	TGTGCCACCACGACGGGACTACCCTACAATGAGCAGTTCTTC
TRBD2	TRBV4-1	TRBJ2-1	NA	CASGQVASGRAIQDNEQCF	TGCGCCAGCGGCCAGGTGGCTAGCGGGAGGGCCATTCAGGACAATGAGCAGTGCTTC
NA	TRBV5-6	TRBJ2-1	NA	CASSLVGQGQFF	TGTGCCAGCAGCTTGGTGGGGCAGGGGCAGTTCTTC
NA	TRBV6-1	TRBJ2-2	NA	CGGRMGEITGELFF	TGTGGCGGCAGGATGGGGGAGATTACCGGGGAGCTGTTTTTT
TRBD2	TRBV5-6	TRBJ2-7	NA	CASSSWLAGGRFGEQYF	TGTGCCAGCAGCTCTTGGCTAGCGGGAGGGCGTTTCGGCGAGCAGTACTTC
NA	TRBV23-1	TRBJ2-7	many	CASLGGVPLPPYEQYF	TGCGCCTCCCTTGGTGGGGTCCCCCTTCCCCCCTACGAGCAGTACTTC
NA	TRBV6-5	TRBJ2-1	NA	CASSYTEGVNEQFF	TGTGCCAGCAGTTACACGGAGGGAGTAAATGAGCAGTTCTTC
TRBD1	TRBV20-1	TRBJ1-2	NA	CIARLTGVGSYGYTF	TGCATTGCTAGATTGACAGGGGTGGGCTCTTATGGTTACACCTTC
NA	TRBV4-1	TRBJ1-1	NA	CASSQESVVNTEAFF	TGCGCCAGCAGCCAAGAATCTGTTGTGAACACTGAAGCTTTCTTT
NA	TRBV4-1	TRBJ2-1	NA	CASSQGTGGSSYNEQFF	TGCGCCAGCAGCCAAGGGACTGGGGGAAGCTCCTACAATGAGCAGTTCTTC
NA	TRBV11-1	TRBJ2-7	NA	CASRRTRDDKQYF	TGTGCCAGCAGGCGGACAAGGGATGACAAGCAGTACTTC
NA	TRBV29-1	TRBJ2-7	NA	CSVQWTEGFYVHYF	TGCAGCGTTCAATGGACAGAGGGGTTCTACGTGCATTACTTC
NA	TRBV6-5	TRBJ2-1	NA	CASSYSGWDEQFF	TGTGCCAGCAGTTACTCGGGGTGGGATGAGCAGTTCTTC
NA	TRBV10-3	TRBJ2-5	medium-sized	CAISDLGGVQETQYF	TGTGCCATCAGTGATTTAGGTGGAGTTCAGGAGACCCAGTACTTC
NA	TRBV20-1	TRBJ2-1	NA	CSASRGSDEQFF	TGCAGTGCTAGTAGGGGTAGCGATGAGCAGTTCTTC
NA	TRBV6-5	TRBJ1-4	NA	CANKAGPEKLFF	TGTGCCAACAAGGCAGGACCCGAAAAATTGTTTTTT